These 2 T cell receptor beta chains were all obtained from the same sample, sequenced in a study of blood T cell repertoires in COVID-19. Repertoires were generated with immunoSEQ multiplex PCR, while TCRdb's copy carries only in-frame clones and drops some. The sample includes about 210,000 clones, more than 70% of them seen just once. Sequencing was performed on peripheral blood. The origin of the receptors is a man in his forties or fifties with active or convalescent COVID-19.

This chain joins TRBV5-1 and TRBJ2-7; 8 bases fit TRBD1. CDR1 is SGHRS, CDR2 YFSETQ, per germline. Unmatched junction bases numbered 9, after V lost 4 bases and J lost 3 bases. CDR3 length equals 15 residues. Here the CDR3 reads CASSRTGLIRYEQYF. DNA for the CDR3: TGCGCCAGCAGCCGGACAGGGTTAATACGCTACGAGCAGTACTTC. The full variable domain, rest sourced from reference TRBV5-1 and TRBJ2-7, is KAGVTQTPRYLIKTRGQQVTLSCSPISGHRSVSWYQQTPGQGLQFLFEYFSETQRNKGNFPGRFSGRQFSNSRSEMNVSTLELGDSALYLCASSRTGLIRYEQYFGPGTRLTVT.

The V gene is TRBV5-5, the J gene TRBJ2-3; the D gene is possibly TRBD1 (6 bases). The germline V gene encodes CDR1 SGHKS and CDR2 YYEKEE (reference sequence). This CDR3 has 15 amino acids. Trimming pared 4 bases from V and 1 base from J, leaving 13 bases between. In nucleotides, the CDR3 is TGTGCCAGCAGCCCTCGGACAGACCGCACAGATACGCAGTATTTT. Its protein is CASSPRTDRTDTQYF.